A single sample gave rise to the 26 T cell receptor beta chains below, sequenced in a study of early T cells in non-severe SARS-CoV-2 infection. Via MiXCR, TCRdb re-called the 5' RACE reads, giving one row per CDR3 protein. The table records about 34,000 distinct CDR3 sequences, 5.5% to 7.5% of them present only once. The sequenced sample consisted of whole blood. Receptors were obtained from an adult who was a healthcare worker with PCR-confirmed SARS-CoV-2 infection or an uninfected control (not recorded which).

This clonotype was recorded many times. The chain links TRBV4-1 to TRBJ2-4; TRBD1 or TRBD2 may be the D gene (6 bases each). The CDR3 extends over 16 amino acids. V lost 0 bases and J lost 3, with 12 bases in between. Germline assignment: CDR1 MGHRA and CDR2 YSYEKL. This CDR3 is CASSQDGGGGKNIQYF. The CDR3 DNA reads TGCGCCAGCAGCCAAGATGGAGGGGGTGGCAAAAACATTCAGTACTTC.

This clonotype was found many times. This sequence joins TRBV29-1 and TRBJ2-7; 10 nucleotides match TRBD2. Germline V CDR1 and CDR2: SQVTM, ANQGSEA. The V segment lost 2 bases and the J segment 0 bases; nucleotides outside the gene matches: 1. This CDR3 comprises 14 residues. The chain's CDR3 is CSVELAGASYEQYF. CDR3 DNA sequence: TGCAGCGTTGAACTAGCGGGGGCCTCCTACGAGCAGTACTTC.

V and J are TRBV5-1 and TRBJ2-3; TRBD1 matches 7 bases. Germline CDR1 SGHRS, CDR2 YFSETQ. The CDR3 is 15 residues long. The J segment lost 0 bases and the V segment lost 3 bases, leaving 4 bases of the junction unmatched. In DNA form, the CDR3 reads TGCGCCAGCAGCTCGAGACAGGGTAGCACAGATACGCAGTATTTT. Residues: CASSSRQGSTDTQYF.

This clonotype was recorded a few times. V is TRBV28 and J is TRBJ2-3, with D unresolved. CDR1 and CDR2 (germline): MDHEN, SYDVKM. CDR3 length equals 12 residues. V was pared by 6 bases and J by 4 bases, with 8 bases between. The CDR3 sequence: CASSPTSDTQYF. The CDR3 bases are TGTGCCAGCAGCCCGACGTCAGATACGCAGTATTTT.

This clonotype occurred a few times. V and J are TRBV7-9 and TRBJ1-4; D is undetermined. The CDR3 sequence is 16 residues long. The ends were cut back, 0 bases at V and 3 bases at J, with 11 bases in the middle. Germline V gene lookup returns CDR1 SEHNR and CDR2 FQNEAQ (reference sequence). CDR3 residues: CASSLAIASPNEKLFF. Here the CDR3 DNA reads TGTGCCAGCAGCTTAGCGATAGCATCGCCTAATGAAAAACTGTTTTTT.

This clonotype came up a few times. Here the CDR3 DNA reads TGCAGTGCTAGCCGTAGCGGGTTGAACACCGGGGAGCTGTTTTTT. This encodes CSASRSGLNTGELFF. The gene calls are TRBV20-1 and TRBJ2-2; 7 bases align to TRBD2. Trimming at V came to 3 bases and at J to 1 base, leaving 5 bases not matched to a gene. The CDR3 totals 15 residues. The germline CDR1 and CDR2 sequences are DFQATT and SNEGSKA (reference sequence).

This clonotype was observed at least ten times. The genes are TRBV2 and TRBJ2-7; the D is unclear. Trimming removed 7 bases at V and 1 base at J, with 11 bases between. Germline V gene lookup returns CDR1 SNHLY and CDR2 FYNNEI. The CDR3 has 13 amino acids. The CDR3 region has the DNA TGTGCCAGCAACCTCGGCAGATCCTACGAGCAGTACTTC. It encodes CASNLGRSYEQYF. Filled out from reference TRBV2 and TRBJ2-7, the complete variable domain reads EPEVTQTPSHQVTQMGQEVILRCVPISNHLYFYWYRQILGQKVEFLVSFYNNEISEKSEIFDDQFSVERPDGSNFTLKIRSTKLEDSAMYFCASNLGRSYEQYFGPGTRLTVT.

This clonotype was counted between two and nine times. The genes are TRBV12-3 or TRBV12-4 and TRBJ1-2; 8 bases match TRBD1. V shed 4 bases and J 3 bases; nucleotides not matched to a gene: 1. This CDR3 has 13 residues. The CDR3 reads CASSWTGYYGYTF. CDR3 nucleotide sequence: TGTGCCAGCAGTTGGACAGGGTACTATGGCTACACCTTC.

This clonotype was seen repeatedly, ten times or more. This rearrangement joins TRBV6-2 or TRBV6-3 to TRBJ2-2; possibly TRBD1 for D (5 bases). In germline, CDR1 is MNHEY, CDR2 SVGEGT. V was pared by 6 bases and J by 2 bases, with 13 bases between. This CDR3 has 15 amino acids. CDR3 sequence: CASSLLTANTGELFF. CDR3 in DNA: TGTGCCAGCAGCTTACTGACAGCTAACACCGGGGAGCTGTTTTTT.

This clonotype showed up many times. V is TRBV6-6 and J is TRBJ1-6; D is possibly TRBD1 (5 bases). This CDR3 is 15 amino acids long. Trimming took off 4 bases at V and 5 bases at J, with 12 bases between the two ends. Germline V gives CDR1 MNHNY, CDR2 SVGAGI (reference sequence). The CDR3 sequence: CASSSGRINNSPLHF. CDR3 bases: TGTGCCAGCAGTTCGGGACGGATCAATAATTCACCCCTCCACTTT.

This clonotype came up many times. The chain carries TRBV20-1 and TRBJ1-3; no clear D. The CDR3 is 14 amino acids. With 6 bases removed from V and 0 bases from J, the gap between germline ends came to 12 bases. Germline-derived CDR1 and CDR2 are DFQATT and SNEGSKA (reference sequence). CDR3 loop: CSATDRYSGNTIYF. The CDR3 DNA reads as TGCAGTGCGACCGACCGGTACTCTGGAAACACCATATATTTT.

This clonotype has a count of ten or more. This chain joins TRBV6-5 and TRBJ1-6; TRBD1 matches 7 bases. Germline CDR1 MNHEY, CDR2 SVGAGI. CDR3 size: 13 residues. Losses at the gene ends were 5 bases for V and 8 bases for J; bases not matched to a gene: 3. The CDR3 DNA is TGTGCCAGCAGTCCCACAGGGGATTCACCCCTCCACTTT. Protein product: CASSPTGDSPLHF.

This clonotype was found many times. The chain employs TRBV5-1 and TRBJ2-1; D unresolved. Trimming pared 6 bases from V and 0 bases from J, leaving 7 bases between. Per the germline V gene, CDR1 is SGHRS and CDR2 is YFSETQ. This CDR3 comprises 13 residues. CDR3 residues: CASTISSYNEQFF. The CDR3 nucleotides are TGCGCCAGCACCATAAGCTCCTACAATGAGCAGTTCTTC.

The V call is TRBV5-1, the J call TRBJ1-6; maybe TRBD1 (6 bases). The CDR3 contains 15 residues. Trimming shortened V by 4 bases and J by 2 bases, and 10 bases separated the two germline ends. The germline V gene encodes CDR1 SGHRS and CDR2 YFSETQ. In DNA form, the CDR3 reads TGCGCCAGCAGCCTGGACAGCGCCTATAATTCACCCCTCCACTTT. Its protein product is CASSLDSAYNSPLHF.

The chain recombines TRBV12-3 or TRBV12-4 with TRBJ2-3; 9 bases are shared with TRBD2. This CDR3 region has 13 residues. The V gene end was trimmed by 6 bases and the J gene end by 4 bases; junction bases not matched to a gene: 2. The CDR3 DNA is TGTGCCAGCAGAAGACTAGCGGCAGATACGCAGTATTTT. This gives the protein CASRRLAADTQYF.

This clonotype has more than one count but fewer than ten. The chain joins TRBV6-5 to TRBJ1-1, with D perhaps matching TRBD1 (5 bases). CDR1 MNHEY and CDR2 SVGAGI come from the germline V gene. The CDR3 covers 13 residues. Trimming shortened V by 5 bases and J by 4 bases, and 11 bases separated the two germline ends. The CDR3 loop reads CASSPGGGTEAFF. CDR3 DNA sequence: TGTGCCAGCAGTCCCGGGGGGGGCACTGAAGCTTTCTTT.

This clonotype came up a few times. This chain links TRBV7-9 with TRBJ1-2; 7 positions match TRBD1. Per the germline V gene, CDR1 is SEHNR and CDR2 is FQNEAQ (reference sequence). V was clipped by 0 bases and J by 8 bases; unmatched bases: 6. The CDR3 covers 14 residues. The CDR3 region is CASSLAGGRGGYTF. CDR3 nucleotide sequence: TGTGCCAGCAGCTTAGCAGGGGGCCGGGGAGGCTACACCTTC.

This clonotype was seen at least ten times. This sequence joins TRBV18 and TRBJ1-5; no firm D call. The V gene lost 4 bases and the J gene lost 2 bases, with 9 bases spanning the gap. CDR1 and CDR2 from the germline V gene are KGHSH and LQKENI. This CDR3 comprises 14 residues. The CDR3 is CASSRGGGNQPQHF. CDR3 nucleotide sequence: TGTGCCAGCTCACGGGGTGGTGGCAATCAGCCCCAGCATTTT.

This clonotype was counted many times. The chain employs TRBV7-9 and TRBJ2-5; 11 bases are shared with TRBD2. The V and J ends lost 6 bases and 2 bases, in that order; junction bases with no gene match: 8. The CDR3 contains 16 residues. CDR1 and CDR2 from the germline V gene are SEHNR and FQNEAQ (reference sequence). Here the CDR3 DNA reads TGTGCCAGCAGACGCCCTAGCGGGGGGCCGCAAGAGACCCAGTACTTC. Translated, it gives CASRRPSGGPQETQYF.

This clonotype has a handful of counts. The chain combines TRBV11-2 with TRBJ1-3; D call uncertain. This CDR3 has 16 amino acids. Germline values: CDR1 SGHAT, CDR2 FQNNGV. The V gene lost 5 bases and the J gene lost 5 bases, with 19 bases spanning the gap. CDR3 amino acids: CASSVLGPGIRNTIYF. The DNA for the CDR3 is TGTGCCAGCAGCGTATTGGGTCCGGGGATCCGAAACACCATATATTTT.

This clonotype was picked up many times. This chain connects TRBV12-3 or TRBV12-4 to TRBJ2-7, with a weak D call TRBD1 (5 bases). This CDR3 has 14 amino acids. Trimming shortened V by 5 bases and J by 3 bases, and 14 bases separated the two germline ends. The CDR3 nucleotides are TGTGCCAGCAGTCCTTTGGACAACCACTACGAGCAGTACTTC. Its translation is CASSPLDNHYEQYF.

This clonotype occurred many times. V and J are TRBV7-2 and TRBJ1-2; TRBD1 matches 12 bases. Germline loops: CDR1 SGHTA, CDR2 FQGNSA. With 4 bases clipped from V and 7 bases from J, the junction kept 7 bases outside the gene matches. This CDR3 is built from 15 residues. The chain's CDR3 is CASSSRGQGALGYTF. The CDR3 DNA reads TGTGCCAGCAGCTCAAGGGGACAGGGGGCGCTTGGCTACACCTTC. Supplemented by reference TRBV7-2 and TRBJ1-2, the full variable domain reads GAGVSQSPSNKVTEKGKDVELRCDPISGHTALYWYRQSLGQGLEFLIYFQGNSAPDKSGLPSDRFSAERTGGSVSTLTIQRTQQEDSAVYLCASSSRGQGALGYTFGSGTRLTVV.

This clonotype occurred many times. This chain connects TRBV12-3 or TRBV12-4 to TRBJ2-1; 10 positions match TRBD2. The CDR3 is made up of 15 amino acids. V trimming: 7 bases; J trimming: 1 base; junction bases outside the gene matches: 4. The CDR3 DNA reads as TGTGCCAGCACCGTAGCGGGGGGATCCTACAATGAGCAGTTCTTC. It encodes CASTVAGGSYNEQFF.

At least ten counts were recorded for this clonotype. In nucleotides, the CDR3 is TGCGCCAGCAGCCAAGAAAATAGCCCACTCACAGATACGCAGTATTTT. Amino acids: CASSQENSPLTDTQYF. The rearrangement links TRBV4-1 to TRBJ2-3, with unresolved D. Germline assignment: CDR1 MGHRA and CDR2 YSYEKL. V gave up 0 bases and J gave up 2 bases, with 12 bases separating them. The length of the CDR3 is 16 residues.

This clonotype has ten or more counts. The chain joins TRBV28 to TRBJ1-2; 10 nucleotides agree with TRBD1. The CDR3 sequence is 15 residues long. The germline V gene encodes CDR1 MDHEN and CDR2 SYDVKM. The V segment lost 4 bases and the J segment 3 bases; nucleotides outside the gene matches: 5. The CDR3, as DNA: TGTGCCAGCAGTTCGACAGGGGGCAACCACTATGGCTACACCTTC. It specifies CASSSTGGNHYGYTF.

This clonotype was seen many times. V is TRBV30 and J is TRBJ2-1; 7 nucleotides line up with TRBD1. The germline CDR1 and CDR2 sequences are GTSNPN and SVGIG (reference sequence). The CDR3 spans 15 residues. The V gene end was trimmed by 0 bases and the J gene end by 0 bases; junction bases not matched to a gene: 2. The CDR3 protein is CAWSVAGGSYNEQFF. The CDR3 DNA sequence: TGTGCCTGGAGTGTCGCAGGGGGCTCCTACAATGAGCAGTTCTTC.